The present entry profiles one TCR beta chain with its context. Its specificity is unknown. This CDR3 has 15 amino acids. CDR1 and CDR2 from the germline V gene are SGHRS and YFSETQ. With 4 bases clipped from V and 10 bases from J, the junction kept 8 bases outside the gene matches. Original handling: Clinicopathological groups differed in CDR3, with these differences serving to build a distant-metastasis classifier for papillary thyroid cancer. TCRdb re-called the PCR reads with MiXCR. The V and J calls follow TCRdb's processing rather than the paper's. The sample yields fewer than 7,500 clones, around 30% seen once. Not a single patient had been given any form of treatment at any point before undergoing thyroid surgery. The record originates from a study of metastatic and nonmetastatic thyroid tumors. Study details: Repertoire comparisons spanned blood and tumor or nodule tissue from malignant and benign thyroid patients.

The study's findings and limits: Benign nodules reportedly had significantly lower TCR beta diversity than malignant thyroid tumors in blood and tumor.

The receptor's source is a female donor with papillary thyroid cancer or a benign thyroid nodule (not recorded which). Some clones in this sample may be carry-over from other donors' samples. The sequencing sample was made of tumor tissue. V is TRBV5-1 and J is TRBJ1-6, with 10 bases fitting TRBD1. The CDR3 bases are TGCGCCAGCAGCGCCGTCCCGGGACAGGGGTCACCCCTCCACTTT. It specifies CASSAVPGQGSPLHF.